The TCR beta chain described here comes from a study of T cell responses to AZD1222 COVID-19 vaccine (dated by TCRdb to the early 2020s). Notes on the research overall: A total of about 230 trial participants underwent TCR sequencing, of whom 207 received two doses of AZD1222 and around 26 received two doses of the MenACWY control vaccine. Enrollment into the trials was organized by age into subgroups of 18-55, 56-69 and 70-plus years, and those subgroups contained about 150, 27 and 61 TCR-sequenced participants, respectively.

The sample's time point, from its label and the paper: about 28 days (+/-7) after the second vaccine dose. AZD1222 recipients with second doses at about 4 weeks or about 12 weeks were pooled, because spike-specific TCR depth and breadth did not differ between schedules. The vaccinee samples were drawn from two UK trials, COV001 and COV002, one of which was a single-blind randomized controlled phase 2/3 trial testing AZD1222 (ChAdOx1 nCoV-19) in healthy adults. For TCRbeta chain sequencing, PBMC samples from trial participants were taken at day 0 and at day 28 after the second dose. What the study reported, not specific to this receptor: Because no day 14 peak-response samples were available, repertoires were characterized only after the peak T cell response. Reportedly, close to half of the unique spike-specific TCRs recognized epitopes lying outside the regions that are mutated in the B.1.351 and B.1.1.7 variants. The whole spike protein was spanned by vaccine-associated CD4 TCRs, and dominant responses were seen in regions 160-218 and 743-854. Only a handful of AZD1222 recipients were SARS-CoV-2 seropositive at baseline, limiting conclusions about previously exposed vaccinees. Participants were mostly white British and included more females than males, and it was suggested by the authors that clonal diversity may have been underestimated. After two AZD1222 doses, both the breadth and the depth of spike-specific TCRs were significantly higher than at day 0 and than in MenACWY recipients. The 56-69-year group was small, and its depth increase did not reach significance, likely because of low power.

The CDR3 regions of human TCRbeta chains were subjected to immunosequencing. For the original study's pipeline: TCRs in the repertoires were compared against a reference library of SARS-CoV-2-specific TCRs that had been generated with the MIRA antigen-specificity platform. Breadth was defined as the fraction of unique TCRs that were SARS-CoV-2-associated, and depth was defined as the fraction of total T cells that were SARS-CoV-2-associated. Each spike-specific TCR was assigned to its reactive spike region and to a CD4 or CD8 class using the MIRA data. Log10-transformed breadth and depth values were compared by one-way ANOVA with Sidak's multiple comparisons tests. The table was pulled from immuneACCESS by TCRdb, which kept in-frame rearrangements only. Such tables lose some clones; where checked, under half of the loss comes from unresolved V genes, and the rest has no known cause. V and J calls and clone size are copied from that table; D and trimming were computed from the DNA. Across this sample there are 150,000 or so clones, with just over 90% seen only once. The top ten constitute under 1.2% of the sample.

The CDR3 sequence holds 11 residues, the cysteine and phenylalanine included. Solely the CDR3 DNA is kept, with 33 bases framed from the first base. V is trimmed back by 5 bases and J by 6 bases, and the junction contains 3 bases that no gene match accounts for. The germline V gene sets CDR1 to SQVTM and CDR2 to ANQGSEA. The sample holds a few counts of this clone. What antigen it recognizes has not been identified. No quality values exist for individual bases; no much larger clone is one base distant. The TCR originated in an adult who received the AZD1222 COVID-19 vaccine. Material: peripheral blood, obtained 28 days after the second AZD1222 dose. The chain is encoded by TRBV29-1 joined to TRBJ1-1; TRBD1 lines up with 7 middle nucleotides. The DNA sequence follows: TGCAGCGTTACAGGGGATCCTGAAGCTTTCTTT. Its translation reads: CSVTGDPEAFF.